Following are 14 T cell receptor beta chains from one sample sequenced in a study of blood T cell repertoires in COVID-19. TCRdb keeps only in-frame clones here, not all; method: immunoSEQ multiplex PCR. The sample records tens of thousands of clones, more than 80% being singletons. The sequenced sample was peripheral blood. These TCRs come from a man aged 25-45 years with acute or convalescent COVID-19.

The chain is built from TRBV10-3 and TRBJ1-2; 8 nucleotides match TRBD1. The germline gives CDR1 ENHRY, CDR2 SYGVKD. The CDR3 length is 14 residues. The junction had 9 bases not matched to a gene; V was cut back by 10 bases and J by 2 bases. The CDR3 nucleotides are TGTGCCACGCAAACAGGGGGATCCAACTATGGCTACACCTTC. Translation gives CATQTGGSNYGYTF.

The J gene is TRBJ2-3, the V gene TRBV2; D is perhaps TRBD2 (6 bases). Germline lookup yields CDR1 SNHLY and CDR2 FYNNEI. The CDR3 totals 14 residues. Trimming took 6 bases from V and 0 from J, leaving 10 bases between them. The DNA of the CDR3 is TGTGCCAGCAGGGCCGGGGGAAGCACAGATACGCAGTATTTT. Its protein product is CASRAGGSTDTQYF.

This rearrangement joins TRBV7-2 to TRBJ2-7, with D tentatively TRBD2 (5 bases). Germline CDR1 SGHTA, CDR2 FQGNSA. This CDR3 spans 14 amino acids. V lost 3 bases and J lost 6, with 15 bases in between. CDR3 sequence reads: CASSLSTTRPEQYF. CDR3 DNA: TGTGCCAGCAGCTTGTCGACCACTAGGCCCGAGCAGTACTTC.

The chain combines TRBV13 with TRBJ2-3, with 7 bases that match TRBD2. Germline V lookup: CDR1 PRHDT, CDR2 FYEKMQ (reference sequence). The length of the CDR3 is 14 residues. V lost 6 bases, J lost 2 bases, and 5 bases stayed unmatched. The CDR3 is CASREAGTTDTQYF. The CDR3 DNA follows: TGTGCCAGCAGGGAAGCGGGGACCACAGATACGCAGTATTTT.

This clone was observed a single time. The gene calls are TRBV4-1 and TRBJ2-6; 8 nucleotides match TRBD1. Trimming cost V 4 bases and J 0 bases; bases outside gene matches: 14. Germline V gene lookup returns CDR1 MGHRA and CDR2 YSYEKL. The CDR3 length is 20 residues. The CDR3, as DNA: TGCGCCAGCAGCCGATCACCCCTGACAGGGGCCTACTCTGGGGCCAACGTCCTGACTTTC. Translated: CASSRSPLTGAYSGANVLTF.

This chain connects TRBV5-6 to TRBJ1-2, with TRBD1 matching 9 bases. After removal of 4 bases from V and 4 bases from J, the junction contained 8 bases not matched to a gene. CDR3 size: 15 residues. The germline gives CDR1 SGHDT, CDR2 YYEEEE. This CDR3 is CASSPPGQGFYGYTF. CDR3 sequence (DNA): TGTGCCAGCAGCCCTCCGGGACAGGGCTTCTATGGCTACACCTTC. The variable domain in full, completed from reference TRBV5-6 and TRBJ1-2, reads DAGVTQSPTHLIKTRGQQVTLRCSPKSGHDTVSWYQQALGQGPQFIFQYYEEEERQRGNFPDRFSGHQFPNYSSELNVNALLLGDSALYLCASSPPGQGFYGYTFGSGTRLTVV.

V and J are TRBV9 and TRBJ1-6; TRBD1 might be the D (5 bases). The CDR3 consists of 15 residues. V shed 0 bases and J shed 7 bases, with 11 bases lying between them. Germline V lookup: CDR1 SGDLS, CDR2 YYNGEE. The CDR3 DNA reads as TGTGCCAGCAGCGTAGAAGGTGGGGGGAATTCACCCCTCCACTTT. Its translation is CASSVEGGGNSPLHF.

The CDR3 DNA is TGCGCCAGCTCCCCGCCAGGGGGCGCGGCAGATACGCAGTATTTT. Translation gives CASSPPGGAADTQYF. This rearrangement joins TRBV5-1 to TRBJ2-3; 8 nucleotides match TRBD1. The CDR3 is made up of 15 amino acids. The V segment lost 7 bases and the J segment 4 bases; nucleotides outside the gene matches: 11. Germline CDR1 is SGHRS and CDR2 is YFSETQ. Supplemented by reference TRBV5-1 and TRBJ2-3, the full variable domain reads KAGVTQTPRYLIKTRGQQVTLSCSPISGHRSVSWYQQTPGQGLQFLFEYFSETQRNKGNFPGRFSGRQFSNSRSEMNVSTLELGDSALYLCASSPPGGAADTQYFGPGTRLTVL.

The chain joins TRBV4-1 to TRBJ2-2; the match to TRBD2 covers 11 bases. Unmatched junction bases numbered 3, after V lost 4 bases and J lost 5 bases. The CDR3 totals 15 residues. Germline values: CDR1 MGHRA, CDR2 YSYEKL. CDR3 loop: CASSLPSGRTGELFF. CDR3 coding DNA: TGCGCCAGCAGCCTCCCTAGCGGGAGGACCGGGGAGCTGTTTTTT.

With regard to this clone: Germline is not matched at one junction end, which may reflect a read error. V and J are TRBV7-2 and TRBJ1-2, with no clear D. CDR1 is SGHTA, CDR2 FQGNSA, per germline. The CDR3 sequence is 13 residues long. The CDR3 here is CASSFLSHYGHTF. CDR3 nucleotide sequence: TGTGCCAGCAGCTTTCTCAGCCACTATGGCCACACCTTC.

The CDR3 is CATSTEFRGSNQPQHF. The DNA of the CDR3 is TGTGCCACCAGCACCGAATTCAGGGGAAGCAATCAGCCCCAGCATTTT. The V call is TRBV15, the J call TRBJ1-5, with a possible D match to TRBD1 (6 bases). Germline CDR1 LNHNV, CDR2 YYDKDF (reference sequence). Trimming removed 4 bases at V and 1 base at J, with 14 bases between. CDR3 length: 16 residues. Using reference TRBV15 and TRBJ1-5 for the parts outside the CDR3, the full variable domain is DAMVIQNPRYQVTQFGKPVTLSCSQTLNHNVMYWYQQKSSQAPKLLFHYYDKDFNNEADTPDNFQSRRPNTSFCFLDIRSPGLGDTAMYLCATSTEFRGSNQPQHFGDGTRLSIL.

The chain has TRBV5-4 and TRBJ2-3, with D possibly being TRBD2 (5 bases). The length of the CDR3 is 16 residues. Per germline, CDR1 SGHNT and CDR2 YYREEE (reference sequence). Trimming removed 4 bases from V and 2 bases from J, with 17 bases in between. CDR3 nucleotides: TGTGCCAGCAGCCCCAGGCCCAGGACTTACACAGATACGCAGTATTTT. Translation gives CASSPRPRTYTDTQYF.

This clone was seen once. This rearrangement joins TRBV10-3 to TRBJ1-2, with 9 bases aligning to TRBD1. Germline loops: CDR1 ENHRY, CDR2 SYGVKD. There are 14 residues in the CDR3. V lost 6 bases and J lost 4; bases outside the gene matches: 6. CDR3 sequence reads: CAISSDRGGYGYTF. For the CDR3, the DNA is TGTGCCATCAGCTCGGACAGGGGTGGCTATGGCTACACCTTC.

This chain joins TRBV30 and TRBJ1-1; D ambiguous. The CDR3 spans 13 residues. Trimming took 2 bases from V and 2 from J, leaving 9 bases between them. Germline V gene data show CDR1 as GTSNPN and CDR2 as SVGIG (reference sequence). CDR3 protein: CAWSLHSNTEAFF. CDR3 bases: TGTGCCTGGAGTTTACACAGCAACACTGAAGCTTTCTTT.